The T cell receptor beta chain under discussion was sequenced for a study of cytomegalovirus exposure and HLA in healthy donors. With 60 Vbeta and 13 Jbeta primers, the PCR was carried out. Libraries were prepared by immunoSEQ multiplex PCR; TCRdb keeps only in-frame clonotypes and omits some of them. Of about 190,000 clones in the sample, 75% to 85% were seen once. In the case of this clone: Its matching antigen is unknown.

Every donor was a healthy person donating bone marrow. Broader study findings: In vitro, a few CMV-associated chains proved specific for CMV antigens.

The sequenced sample was PBMCs. The receptor's source is a woman under 30 in good health and CMV-seronegative.

The CDR3 DNA sequence: TGTGCCAGTAGTATCCGGGACAGAGCTAACTATGGCTACACCTTC. This codes for CASSIRDRANYGYTF. This chain connects TRBV19 to TRBJ1-2; 7 bases map to TRBD1. The CDR3 runs 15 residues. Losses at the gene ends were 3 bases for V and 0 bases for J; bases not matched to a gene: 4. CDR1 and CDR2 (germline): LNHDA, SQIVND (reference sequence).